Given below is one TCR beta chain in context. No antigen is known for it. This sample is part of a study of neoadjuvant anti-PD-1 for oral cavity cancer. General study points: Higher pretreatment blood Treg/Th17 ratios correlated with higher pretreatment blood and lower post-treatment tumor TCRbeta clonality.

Regarding time point: after neoadjuvant nivolumab, at surgical resection. PBMC libraries mostly used around 460 ng of input genomic DNA, with six replicates per sample. The repertoire was sequenced with immunoSEQ multiplex PCR; TCRdb's copy has only in-frame clones and lacks some. Seen here are 55,000 to 80,000 clones, approximately 87% observed once, and the top ten hold roughly 2.9%. The specimen was PBMCs, collected after nivolumab (anti-PD-1) treatment. This clonotype originated in a person aged 40-85 years with oral cavity squamous cell carcinoma.

The CDR3 region is CSASLGYTF. For the CDR3, the DNA is TGCAGTGCTAGCCTCGGCTACACCTTC. This rearrangement joins TRBV20-1 to TRBJ1-2, with D hard to call. CDR1 is DFQATT and CDR2 is SNEGSKA in the germline V gene (reference sequence). The CDR3 length is 9 residues. V was trimmed by 3 bases and J by 8 bases, leaving 4 bases between them.